These T cell receptor beta chains were read from a single sample in a study of blood T cells in healthy people across ages. TCRdb fed the 5' RACE reads into MiXCR, producing one record per CDR3 protein. The data hold roughly 2 million distinct CDR3 sequences, with 40% to 55% observed a single time. Sequencing was done on a sample of blood. These receptor sequences come from a woman between 40 and 50 years old in good health. Both conserved end residues are part of each CDR3. The D gene is left open where the match is weak. A clone size is listed for some rows: how often the clone was seen (once, few, many), or a class if it is expanded.

CDR3nt: TGTGCCAGCAAGAGGGAGATTCGAAGCGAGCAGTTCTTC
CDR3aa: CASKREIRSEQFF
len: 13
d_gene: NA
abundance: NA
j_gene: TRBJ2-1
v_gene: TRBV25-1

CDR3nt: TGTGCCAGCAGCCCAGGGAATTGGGCCATTGAGACCCAGTACTTC
CDR3aa: CASSPGNWAIETQYF
len: 15
d_gene: NA
abundance: few
j_gene: TRBJ2-5
v_gene: TRBV14

CDR3nt: TGCAGTGCTAGTGCGGACAGGGCGTCACAGTTCTTC
CDR3aa: CSASADRASQFF
len: 12
d_gene: TRBD1
abundance: few
j_gene: TRBJ2-1
v_gene: TRBV20-1

CDR3nt: TGCAGTGTCCCCAGAGCGGGGGGGCCGGGTGAGCAGTTCTTC
CDR3aa: CSVPRAGGPGEQFF
len: 14
d_gene: TRBD2
abundance: NA
j_gene: TRBJ2-1
v_gene: TRBV20-1

CDR3nt: TGCAGTGCCACAGTGGGGGGACTAGAAATAGGTGAGCAGTTCTTC
CDR3aa: CSATVGGLEIGEQFF
len: 15
d_gene: TRBD2
abundance: few
j_gene: TRBJ2-1
v_gene: TRBV20-1

CDR3nt: TGTGCCAGCAGCTACGACAAACTTTATACGCAGTATTTT
CDR3aa: CASSYDKLYTQYF
len: 13
d_gene: NA
abundance: NA
j_gene: TRBJ2-3
v_gene: TRBV6-2/TRBV6-3

CDR3nt: TGTGCCAGCACCCAGGGCTCCCGCTACGAGCAGTACTTC
CDR3aa: CASTQGSRYEQYF
len: 13
d_gene: NA
abundance: NA
j_gene: TRBJ2-7
v_gene: TRBV6-6

CDR3nt: TGTGCCAGCAGTGAAGGGCTTTGGGGGGCCAACGTCCTGACTTTC
CDR3aa: CASSEGLWGANVLTF
len: 15
d_gene: NA
abundance: NA
j_gene: TRBJ2-6
v_gene: TRBV6-1

CDR3nt: TGCAGTGCTAGTCTGCCGGGAGGGCGAGAGACCCAGTACTTC
CDR3aa: CSASLPGGRETQYF
len: 14
d_gene: TRBD2
abundance: few
j_gene: TRBJ2-5
v_gene: TRBV20-1

CDR3nt: TGTGCCAGCAGTTACACGGTCGGGGGGCAGTTCTTC
CDR3aa: CASSYTVGGQFF
len: 12
d_gene: NA
abundance: few
j_gene: TRBJ2-1
v_gene: TRBV11-2

CDR3nt: TGTGCCGGCCGACGGGATAAGAACACTGAAGCTTTCTTT
CDR3aa: CAGRRDKNTEAFF
len: 13
d_gene: NA
abundance: NA
j_gene: TRBJ1-1
v_gene: TRBV10-3

CDR3nt: TGTGCCAGCAGCGCACGAGACAGAAGAGAGACCCAGTACTTC
CDR3aa: CASSARDRRETQYF
len: 14
d_gene: NA
abundance: NA
j_gene: TRBJ2-5
v_gene: TRBV7-8

CDR3nt: TGTGCCAGCAGCTACCGGACAGGAGTCTACAATGAGCAGTTCTTT
CDR3aa: CASSYRTGVYNEQFF
len: 15
d_gene: TRBD1
abundance: NA
j_gene: TRBJ2-1
v_gene: TRBV7-2

CDR3nt: TGCAGTGCTAGTATGAGACAGGGGCTCGCAGAGACCCAGTACTTC
CDR3aa: CSASMRQGLAETQYF
len: 15
d_gene: TRBD1
abundance: NA
j_gene: TRBJ2-5
v_gene: TRBV20-1